Below, one T cell receptor (beta chain) is given with its context. Its antigen remains unknown. Sequencing used immunoSEQ multiplex PCR; TCRdb keeps in-frame clones, though not all of them. The table records around 39,000 clones, 65% to 85% of them present only once. Time point specified: week 23, last vaccination. In every dose of vaccine, 300 ug of mutant IDH1 20-mer peptide was given alongside topical imiquimod. These data belong to a study of a mutant IDH1 vaccine in newly diagnosed glioma. Overall study context: Most patients had received both radiotherapy and temozolomide, the prior options being radiotherapy, temozolomide, or both.

The trim removed 5 bases at V and 2 bases at J, leaving 9 bases unmatched. The CDR3 has 14 amino acids. CDR1 and CDR2 (germline): GTSNPN, SVGIG (reference sequence). The chain carries TRBV30 and TRBJ2-7; 7 bases are a match to TRBD1. This receptor was obtained from a woman aged 18-29 years with glioma. Some clones in this sample may be carry-over from other donors' samples. The material sequenced was PBMCs, taken from a glioma patient whose treatment included an IDH1 peptide vaccine. The CDR3 is CAWGPDRTAYEQYF. The CDR3 DNA reads as TGTGCCTGGGGTCCGGACAGGACCGCCTACGAGCAGTACTTC.